A single sample gave rise to the 32 T cell receptor beta chains below, sequenced in a study of control samples from healthy donors and cancer patients. The table came from immunoSEQ multiplex PCR; TCRdb's copy has only in-frame clones and leaves some out. The sample shows tens of thousands of clones, around 93% of them seen only once. Sequenced material: PBMCs. The receptors originated from a man aged 30-40 years with colorectal cancer.

This clone was counted once. The chain links TRBV21-1 to TRBJ2-5; the tabulated D call, TRBD1, remains unverified against the DNA. TRBV21-1 is a recognized pseudogene. The CDR3 is made up of 20 amino acids. The CDR3 reads CASSKAERSWGPCAQETQYF. The CDR3 DNA is TGTGCCAGCAGCAAAGCAGAAAGGTCGTGGGGGCCGTGTGCGCAAGAGACCCAGTACTTC.

The chain joins TRBV7-2 to TRBJ2-7, with D maybe TRBD2 (6 bases). V was cut by 1 base and J by 3 bases, with 19 bases left in between. This CDR3 has 17 amino acids. The V gene's germline CDR1 is SGHTA and CDR2 FQGNSA. CDR3 in amino acids: CASSLGGVGLAVYEQYF. The CDR3 nucleotides are TGTGCCAGCAGCTTAGGGGGGGTGGGATTAGCGGTCTACGAGCAGTACTTC.

This chain uses TRBV7-9 with TRBJ1-2, with 8 bases lining up with TRBD1. V lost 0 bases, J lost 7 bases, and 7 bases stayed unmatched. There are 15 residues in the CDR3. The germline CDR1 and CDR2 sequences are SEHNR and FQNEAQ (reference sequence). CDR3 DNA: TGTGCCAGCAGCTTAGCGTCAGGGGGCGGTGGTGGCTACACCTTC. Translated: CASSLASGGGGGYTF.

The V call is TRBV10-2, the J call TRBJ1-5; 8 positions agree with TRBD1. The germline V gene encodes CDR1 WSHSY and CDR2 SAAADI. The CDR3 consists of 15 residues. The V segment lost 5 bases and the J segment 9 bases; nucleotides outside the gene matches: 12. This chain's CDR3 is CASSPSDRALGPQHF. CDR3 DNA sequence: TGCGCCAGCAGTCCATCGGACAGGGCCCTAGGGCCCCAGCATTTT.

This chain joins TRBV27 and TRBJ1-6; 8 nucleotides agree with TRBD1. V was pared by 5 bases and J by 4 bases, with 4 bases of the junction left unmatched. The length of the CDR3 is 15 residues. The germline CDR1 and CDR2 sequences are MNHEY and SMNVEV (reference sequence). CDR3 sequence reads: CASSTRTGYNSPLHF. CDR3 DNA: TGTGCCAGCAGTACAAGGACAGGGTATAATTCACCCCTCCACTTT.

J is TRBJ2-3 and V is TRBV5-6, with D hard to call. Germline V CDR1 and CDR2: SGHDT, YYEEEE. The CDR3 loop spans 14 amino acids. V dropped 0 bases and J dropped 2 bases, with 7 bases sitting between them. CDR3 residues: CASSLDRYTDTQYF. The CDR3, as DNA: TGTGCCAGCAGCTTGGACAGATACACAGATACGCAGTATTTT.

On this clone: This same CDR3 is encoded by further DNA sequences in the sample. The rearrangement uses TRBV5-1 and TRBJ2-3; D is ambiguous. Germline V gives CDR1 SGHRS, CDR2 YFSETQ. The CDR3 loop spans 13 amino acids. With 0 bases removed from V and 1 base from J, the gap between germline ends came to 3 bases. The CDR3 sequence: CASSLAGTDTQYF. Written as DNA, the CDR3 is TGCGCCAGCAGCTTGGCCGGCACAGATACGCAGTATTTT. The entire variable domain, with the rest obtained from reference TRBV5-1 and TRBJ2-3, is as follows: KAGVTQTPRYLIKTRGQQVTLSCSPISGHRSVSWYQQTPGQGLQFLFEYFSETQRNKGNFPGRFSGRQFSNSRSEMNVSTLELGDSALYLCASSLAGTDTQYFGPGTRLTVL.

This clone was recorded once. The chain combines TRBV10-3 with TRBJ1-5; 7 bases line up with TRBD1. Germline assignment: CDR1 ENHRY and CDR2 SYGVKD. The V segment lost 4 bases and the J segment 4 bases; nucleotides outside the gene matches: 4. The CDR3 covers 14 residues. CDR3 protein: CAISGDRTNQPQHF. CDR3 DNA: TGTGCCATCAGTGGGGACAGAACAAATCAGCCCCAGCATTTT.

This chain joins TRBV3-1 (or the pseudogene TRBV3-2) and TRBJ2-7; tentatively, D is TRBD1 (7 bases). Germline-derived CDR1 and CDR2 are LGHDT and YNNKEL (reference sequence). V gave up 1 base and J gave up 2 bases, with 15 bases separating them. The CDR3 runs to 16 residues. The CDR3 sequence is CASSQGGDSRTYEQYF. The CDR3 region has the DNA TGTGCCAGCAGCCAAGGGGGGGACAGCAGAACCTACGAGCAGTACTTC.

This rearrangement joins TRBV24-1 to TRBJ1-2; no reliable D call. CDR1 KGHDR and CDR2 SFDVKD come from the germline V gene. This CDR3 is built from 14 residues. The V end was cut by 3 bases, the J end by 0 bases, with 7 bases between. CDR3 sequence: CATSDPETNYGYTF. In nucleotides, the CDR3 is TGTGCCACCAGTGATCCGGAGACTAACTATGGCTACACCTTC.

The chain links TRBV24-1 to TRBJ2-3, with 9 positions matching TRBD1. CDR1 KGHDR and CDR2 SFDVKD come from the germline V gene. CDR3 length: 15 residues. The J segment lost 3 bases and the V segment lost 4 bases, leaving 4 bases of the junction unmatched. CDR3 sequence (DNA): TGTGCCACCAGTGACCACGGGACAGGGACAGATACGCAGTATTTT. This sequence encodes CATSDHGTGTDTQYF.

The V and J genes are TRBV9 and TRBJ1-2; 7 bases fit TRBD1. The CDR3 is made up of 13 amino acids. With V trimmed by 1 base and J by 5 bases, 2 bases remained unmatched. CDR1 SGDLS and CDR2 YYNGEE come from the germline V gene. The CDR3 protein is CASSVSGGYGYTF. CDR3 sequence (DNA): TGTGCCAGCAGCGTATCAGGGGGGTATGGCTACACCTTC.

This chain connects TRBV7-2 to TRBJ2-1; the match to TRBD2 covers 14 bases. This CDR3 contains 19 residues. Germline V gene sequence: CDR1 SGHTA, CDR2 FQGNSA. V gave up 5 bases and J gave up 3 bases; unmatched junction bases: 12. CDR3 sequence (DNA): TGTGCCAGCAGCATGACCGGGACTAGCGGGGGCGGACTCTACAATGAGCAGTTCTTC. It encodes CASSMTGTSGGGLYNEQFF.

The table lists this clone with a count of one. The CDR3 DNA follows: TGTGCCAGCAGCTTAGCTAATTCTAGGAACACCGGGGAGCTGTTTTTT. Amino acid sequence: CASSLANSRNTGELFF. The rearrangement uses TRBV7-6 and TRBJ2-2; D ambiguous. The CDR3 has 16 amino acids. Trimming shortened V by 0 bases and J by 1 base, and 9 bases separated the two germline ends. In germline, CDR1 is SGHVS, CDR2 FNYEAQ.

The genes are TRBV29-1 and TRBJ2-3, with TRBD2 matching over 14 bases. Germline V CDR1 and CDR2: SQVTM, ANQGSEA. Germline trimming cut 5 bases from V and 0 bases from J; bases unmatched to any gene: 4. The CDR3 contains 16 residues. CDR3 amino acids: CSVNGLAGGSTDTQYF. The CDR3 nucleotides are TGCAGCGTTAATGGACTAGCGGGGGGTAGCACAGATACGCAGTATTTT.

This chain joins TRBV19 and TRBJ1-4; D may be TRBD1 (5 bases). The V gene's germline CDR1 is LNHDA and CDR2 SQIVND (reference sequence). Trimming shortened V by 3 bases and J by 8 bases, and 7 bases separated the two germline ends. The CDR3 length is 12 residues. The CDR3 reads CASSMGREKLFF. Written as DNA, the CDR3 is TGTGCCAGTAGTATGGGGCGCGAAAAACTGTTTTTT.

This chain links TRBV6-1 with TRBJ1-2; TRBD1 matches at 7 bases. V shed 1 base and J 7 bases; nucleotides not matched to a gene: 9. CDR3 length: 15 residues. Germline values: CDR1 MNHNS, CDR2 SASEGT. DNA for the CDR3: TGTGCCAGCAGTGAAGGGGAGGGGGCGGGGGCTGGCTACACCTTC. Protein: CASSEGEGAGAGYTF.

In this sample, this clone turned up once. For the CDR3, the DNA is TGTGCCAGTGGGGGGCGCCCCGGGGAGCTGTTTTTT. This codes for CASGGRPGELFF. This sequence joins TRBV12-3 or TRBV12-4 and TRBJ2-2; D might be TRBD1 or TRBD2, each matching 6 bases. The germline V and J ends were trimmed by 9 bases and 6 bases, with 11 bases remaining between them. The CDR3 length is 12 residues.

The CDR3 is CATSENRDRVMEAFF. The CDR3 DNA is TGTGCCACCAGCGAAAACCGGGACAGGGTGATGGAAGCTTTCTTT. The rearrangement links TRBV15 to TRBJ1-1; 9 bases align to TRBD1. The CDR3 spans 15 residues. Germline-derived CDR1 and CDR2 are LNHNV and YYDKDF (reference sequence). V lost 5 bases to trimming and J lost 8 bases; unmatched junction nucleotides: 12.

V is TRBV19 and J is TRBJ1-1; D possibly corresponds to TRBD1 (5 bases). With 6 bases removed from V and 0 bases from J, the gap between germline ends came to 20 bases. The CDR3 has 17 residues. Germline loops: CDR1 LNHDA, CDR2 SQIVND (reference sequence). This CDR3 is CASSPFRDRELNTEAFF. In nucleotides, the CDR3 is TGTGCCAGTAGCCCTTTCCGGGACCGGGAACTGAACACTGAAGCTTTCTTT. The full variable domain, with the rest looked up from reference TRBV19 and TRBJ1-1, is DGGITQSPKYLFRKEGQNVTLSCEQNLNHDAMYWYRQDPGQGLRLIYYSQIVNDFQKGDIAEGYSVSREKKESFPLTVTSAQKNPTAFYLCASSPFRDRELNTEAFFGQGTRLTVV.

V usage is TRBV7-9 and J usage is TRBJ2-2; D unclear. There are 16 residues in the CDR3. Trimming took off 1 base at V and 0 bases at J, with 9 bases between the two ends. Germline CDR1 reads SEHNR; CDR2 reads FQNEAQ (reference sequence). CDR3 in amino acids: CASSLVMGPNTGELFF. The CDR3, as DNA: TGTGCCAGCAGCTTAGTGATGGGTCCGAACACCGGGGAGCTGTTTTTT. The variable domain in full, completed from reference TRBV7-9 and TRBJ2-2, reads DTGVSQNPRHKITKRGQNVTFRCDPISEHNRLYWYRQTLGQGPEFLTYFQNEAQLEKSRLLSDRFSAERPKGSFSTLEIQRTEQGDSAMYLCASSLVMGPNTGELFFGEGSRLTVL.

This clone was detected once. The genes are TRBV6-5 and TRBJ2-5, with 8 bases fitting TRBD1. This CDR3 spans 14 amino acids. V lost 6 bases to trimming and J lost 2 bases; unmatched junction nucleotides: 5. The germline gives CDR1 MNHEY, CDR2 SVGAGI. CDR3 amino acids: CASSQYRGQETQYF. As DNA, the CDR3 is TGTGCCAGCAGCCAATACAGGGGGCAAGAGACCCAGTACTTC.

Only one count was recorded for this clone. This chain uses TRBV30 with TRBJ2-1; 7 positions match TRBD2. The CDR3 is 13 residues long. The ends lost 5 bases at V and 12 bases at J; junction bases unmatched: 13. Germline CDR1 reads GTSNPN; CDR2 reads SVGIG (reference sequence). The CDR3 protein is CAWEQGRGRPQFF. The DNA of the CDR3 is TGTGCCTGGGAACAAGGGCGGGGGAGACCGCAGTTCTTC.

The V and J genes are TRBV30 and TRBJ1-1; D gene ambiguous. From germline, CDR1 is GTSNPN and CDR2 SVGIG (reference sequence). CDR3 length equals 11 residues. Trimming took off 4 bases at V and 3 bases at J, with 6 bases between the two ends. CDR3 loop: CAWISYTEAFF. The DNA of the CDR3 is TGTGCCTGGATCTCCTACACTGAAGCTTTCTTT.

This chain links TRBV4-3 with TRBJ2-2; D may be TRBD1 (6 bases). V lost 4 bases and J 5 bases, leaving 23 bases between the germline ends. The CDR3 runs to 18 residues. Germline V lookup: CDR1 LGHNA, CDR2 YSLEER. Here the CDR3 DNA reads TGCGCCAGCAGCCCTAAGACCTGGACAGCGGTTGTGACCGGGGAGCTGTTTTTT. Its translation: CASSPKTWTAVVTGELFF.

The rearrangement uses TRBV19 and TRBJ1-1; D unresolved. The V end lost 6 bases, the J end lost 5 bases, and 10 bases lay between the germline ends. The CDR3 extends over 12 amino acids. The germline V gene encodes CDR1 LNHDA and CDR2 SQIVND (reference sequence). The CDR3 here is CASSHKGTEAFF. CDR3 coding DNA: TGTGCCAGTAGCCACAAGGGTACTGAAGCTTTCTTT.

The chain employs TRBV6-6 and TRBJ1-3; 11 bases agree with TRBD1. The CDR3 consists of 13 residues. Germline-derived CDR1 and CDR2 are MNHNY and SVGAGI (reference sequence). Trimming took 6 bases from V and 8 from J; bases not matched to a gene: 3. The CDR3 is CASSRDRGYTIYF. The CDR3 bases are TGTGCCAGCAGCCGGGACAGGGGGTACACCATATATTTT.

This chain connects TRBV30 to TRBJ2-4; tentatively, D is TRBD2 (7 bases). The CDR3 length is 14 residues. The germline gives CDR1 GTSNPN, CDR2 SVGIG (reference sequence). V lost 5 bases and J lost 8, with 19 bases in between. CDR3 sequence (DNA): TGTGCCTGGGACGCTGGGGGGGCCAGAGACATTCAGTACTTC. This sequence encodes CAWDAGGARDIQYF.

The chain employs TRBV27 and TRBJ1-1; D unresolved. Trimming stripped 2 bases from V and 10 bases from J, with 17 bases between. CDR1 is MNHEY and CDR2 is SMNVEV in the germline V gene (reference sequence). The CDR3 totals 14 residues. CDR3 protein: CASSLTSLGGRAFF. In DNA, the CDR3 is TGTGCCAGCAGTTTAACGTCGCTGGGTGGGAGAGCTTTCTTT.

The CDR3 sequence: CASSLNSGRTDTQYF. CDR3 bases: TGTGCCAGTAGTCTCAATAGCGGGCGCACAGATACGCAGTATTTT. V gene TRBV19 combines with J gene TRBJ2-3, with 7 bases that match TRBD2. J gave up 1 base and V 5 bases, and 6 bases lay outside the gene matches. Germline CDR1 reads LNHDA; CDR2 reads SQIVND (reference sequence). This CDR3 has 15 residues.

This chain connects TRBV12-3 or TRBV12-4 to TRBJ1-1, with a tentative D call TRBD1 (5 bases). This CDR3 region has 13 residues. The V end lost 3 bases, the J end lost 2 bases, and 7 bases lay between the germline ends. CDR3 nucleotide sequence: TGTGCCAGCAGTTTTGGGGCAAACACTGAAGCTTTCTTT. This gives the protein CASSFGANTEAFF.

As to this clone: Other DNA sequences in this sample translate to the same CDR3. The chain carries TRBV12-3 or TRBV12-4 and TRBJ1-2; the D is unclear. The CDR3 is 13 amino acids. The V end was cut by 3 bases, the J end by 4 bases, with 9 bases between. CDR3 nucleotides: TGTGCCAGCAGTTTCGGGCGGAGCTATGGCTACACCTTC. Its protein is CASSFGRSYGYTF.